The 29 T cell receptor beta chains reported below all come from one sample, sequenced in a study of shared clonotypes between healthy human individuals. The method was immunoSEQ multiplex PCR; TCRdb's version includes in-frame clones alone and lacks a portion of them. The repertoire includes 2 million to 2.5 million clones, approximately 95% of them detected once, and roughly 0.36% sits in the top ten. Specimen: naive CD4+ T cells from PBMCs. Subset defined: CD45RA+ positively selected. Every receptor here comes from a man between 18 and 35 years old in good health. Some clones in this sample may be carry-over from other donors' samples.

The CDR3 region is CAWSIRQIQETQYF. In nucleotides, the CDR3 is TGTGCCTGGAGTATAAGACAGATCCAAGAGACCCAGTACTTC. The chain combines TRBV30 with TRBJ2-5; weak D call: TRBD1 (5 bases). CDR3 size: 14 residues. V lost 2 bases, J lost 1 base, and 11 bases lay in between. Germline V gives CDR1 GTSNPN, CDR2 SVGIG (reference sequence).

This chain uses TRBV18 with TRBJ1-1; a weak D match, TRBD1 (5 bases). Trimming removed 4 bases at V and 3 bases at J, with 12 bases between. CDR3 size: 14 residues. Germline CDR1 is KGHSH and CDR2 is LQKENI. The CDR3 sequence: CASSQNGGDTEAFF. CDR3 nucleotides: TGTGCCAGCTCACAGAACGGGGGGGACACTGAAGCTTTCTTT.

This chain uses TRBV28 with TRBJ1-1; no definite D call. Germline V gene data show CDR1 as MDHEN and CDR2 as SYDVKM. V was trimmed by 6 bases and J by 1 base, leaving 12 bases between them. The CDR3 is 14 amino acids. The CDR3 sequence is CASRPWTENTEAFF. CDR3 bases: TGTGCCAGCAGACCCTGGACTGAGAACACTGAAGCTTTCTTT.

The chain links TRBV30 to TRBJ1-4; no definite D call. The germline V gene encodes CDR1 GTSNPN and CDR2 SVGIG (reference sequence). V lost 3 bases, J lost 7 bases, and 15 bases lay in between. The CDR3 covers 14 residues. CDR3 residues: CAWSPGGLGEKLFF. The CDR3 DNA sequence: TGTGCCTGGAGCCCGGGAGGGCTGGGTGAAAAACTGTTTTTT.

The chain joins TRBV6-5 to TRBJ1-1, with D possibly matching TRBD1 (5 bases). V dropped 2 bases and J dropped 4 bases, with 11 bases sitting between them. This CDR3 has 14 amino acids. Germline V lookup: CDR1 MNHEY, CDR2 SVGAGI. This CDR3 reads CASSYAGVSTEAFF. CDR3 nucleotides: TGTGCCAGCAGTTACGCGGGGGTGAGCACTGAAGCTTTCTTT.

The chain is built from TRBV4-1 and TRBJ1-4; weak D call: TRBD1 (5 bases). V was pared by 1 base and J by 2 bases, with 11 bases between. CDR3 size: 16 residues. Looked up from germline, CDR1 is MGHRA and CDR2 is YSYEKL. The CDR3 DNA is TGCGCCAGCAGCCAAGGGCGGGGGAGGACTAATGAAAAACTGTTTTTT. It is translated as CASSQGRGRTNEKLFF.

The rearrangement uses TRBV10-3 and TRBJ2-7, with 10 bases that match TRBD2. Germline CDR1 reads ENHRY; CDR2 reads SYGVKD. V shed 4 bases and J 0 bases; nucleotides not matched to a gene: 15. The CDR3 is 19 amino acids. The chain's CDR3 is CAISGPSSGGFDFSYEQYF. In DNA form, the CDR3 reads TGTGCCATCAGTGGCCCTTCTAGCGGGGGCTTCGACTTCTCCTACGAGCAGTACTTC.

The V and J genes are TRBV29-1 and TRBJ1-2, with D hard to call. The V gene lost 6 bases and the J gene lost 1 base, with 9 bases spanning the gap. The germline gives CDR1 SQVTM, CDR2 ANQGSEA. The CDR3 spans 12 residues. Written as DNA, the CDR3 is TGCAGCGTCCCCCGGGATAACTATGGCTACACCTTC. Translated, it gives CSVPRDNYGYTF.

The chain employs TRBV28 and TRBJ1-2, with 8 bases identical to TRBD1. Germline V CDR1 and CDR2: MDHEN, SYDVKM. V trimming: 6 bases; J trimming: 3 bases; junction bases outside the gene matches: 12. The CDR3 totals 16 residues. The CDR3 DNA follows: TGTGCCAGCAGCTCTTTATGGACAGGGCGATACTATGGCTACACCTTC. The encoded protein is CASSSLWTGRYYGYTF.

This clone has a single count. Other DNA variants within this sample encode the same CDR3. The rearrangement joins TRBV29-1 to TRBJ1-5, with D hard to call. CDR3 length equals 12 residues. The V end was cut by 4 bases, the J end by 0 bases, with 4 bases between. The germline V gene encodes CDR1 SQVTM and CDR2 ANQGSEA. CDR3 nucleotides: TGCAGCGTTGCGGGTAGCAATCAGCCCCAGCATTTT. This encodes CSVAGSNQPQHF.

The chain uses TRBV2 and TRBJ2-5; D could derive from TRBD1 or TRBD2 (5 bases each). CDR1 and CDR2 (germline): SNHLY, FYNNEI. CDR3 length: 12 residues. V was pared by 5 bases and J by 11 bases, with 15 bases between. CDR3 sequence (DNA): TGTGCCAGCAGTATGGGGCGATGGGAGCAGTACTTC. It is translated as CASSMGRWEQYF.

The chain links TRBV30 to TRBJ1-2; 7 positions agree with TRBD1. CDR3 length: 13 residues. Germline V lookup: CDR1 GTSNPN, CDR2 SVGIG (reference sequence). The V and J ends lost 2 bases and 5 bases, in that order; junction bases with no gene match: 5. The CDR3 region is CAWSRSGGYGYTF. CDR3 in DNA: TGTGCCTGGAGTCGGTCAGGGGGATATGGCTACACCTTC.

The CDR3 protein is CASSFSSGGTSTDTQYF. CDR3 DNA: TGTGCCAGCAGCTTTTCTAGCGGGGGTACTAGCACAGATACGCAGTATTTT. J is TRBJ2-3 and V is TRBV7-6, with 10 bases lining up with TRBD2. The ends lost 3 bases at V and 0 bases at J; junction bases unmatched: 6. The CDR3 contains 17 residues. Per the germline V gene, CDR1 is SGHVS and CDR2 is FNYEAQ.

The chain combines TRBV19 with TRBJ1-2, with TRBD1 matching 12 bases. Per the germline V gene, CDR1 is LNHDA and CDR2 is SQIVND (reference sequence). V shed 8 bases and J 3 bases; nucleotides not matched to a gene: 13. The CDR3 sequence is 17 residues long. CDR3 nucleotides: TGTGCCAGTGGACCCACACCGGGACAGGGGGCGGACTATGGCTACACCTTC. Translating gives CASGPTPGQGADYGYTF. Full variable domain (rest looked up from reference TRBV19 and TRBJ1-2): DGGITQSPKYLFRKEGQNVTLSCEQNLNHDAMYWYRQDPGQGLRLIYYSQIVNDFQKGDIAEGYSVSREKKESFPLTVTSAQKNPTAFYLCASGPTPGQGADYGYTFGSGTRLTVV.

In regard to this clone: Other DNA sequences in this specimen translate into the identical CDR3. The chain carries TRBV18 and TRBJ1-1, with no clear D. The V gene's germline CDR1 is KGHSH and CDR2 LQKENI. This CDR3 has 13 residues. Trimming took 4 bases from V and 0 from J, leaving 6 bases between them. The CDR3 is CASSQGMNTEAFF. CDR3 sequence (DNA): TGTGCCAGCTCACAGGGCATGAACACTGAAGCTTTCTTT.

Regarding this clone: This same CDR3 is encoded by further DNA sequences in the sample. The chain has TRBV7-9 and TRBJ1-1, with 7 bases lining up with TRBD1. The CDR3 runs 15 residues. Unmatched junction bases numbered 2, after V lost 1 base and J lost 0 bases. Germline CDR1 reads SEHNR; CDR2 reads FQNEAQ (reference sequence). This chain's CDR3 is CASSLGDRLNTEAFF. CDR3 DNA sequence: TGTGCCAGCAGCTTAGGGGACAGATTGAACACTGAAGCTTTCTTT.

The CDR3 is CATSRFRRGREDEKLFF. Here the CDR3 DNA reads TGTGCCACCAGCAGATTTCGTAGGGGGCGCGAGGATGAAAAACTGTTTTTT. The chain is built from TRBV15 and TRBJ1-4, with 7 bases identical to TRBD1. This CDR3 spans 17 amino acids. Germline CDR1 and CDR2: LNHNV and YYDKDF (reference sequence). V was pared by 2 bases and J by 6 bases, with 12 bases of the junction left unmatched.

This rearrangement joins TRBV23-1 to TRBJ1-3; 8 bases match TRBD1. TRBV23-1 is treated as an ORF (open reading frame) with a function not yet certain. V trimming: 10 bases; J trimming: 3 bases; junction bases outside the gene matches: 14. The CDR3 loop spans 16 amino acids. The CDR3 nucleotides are TGCGCCACTCCGAACGACCAGGGGGCGAATGGAAACACCATATATTTT. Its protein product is CATPNDQGANGNTIYF.

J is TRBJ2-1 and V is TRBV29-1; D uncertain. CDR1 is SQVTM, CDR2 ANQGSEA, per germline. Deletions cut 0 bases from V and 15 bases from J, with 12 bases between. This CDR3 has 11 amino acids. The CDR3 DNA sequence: TGCAGCGTTGAAGATGTGGGGTTGCTGTTCTTC. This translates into CSVEDVGLLFF.

This CDR3 reads CAWRRKDRGRVSTRETQYF. CDR3 coding DNA: TGTGCCTGGAGGCGAAAAGACAGGGGACGGGTCTCGACTCGAGAGACCCAGTACTTC. The V call is TRBV30, the J call TRBJ2-5, with 8 bases aligning to TRBD1. Germline V gives CDR1 GTSNPN, CDR2 SVGIG (reference sequence). The CDR3 totals 19 residues. V lost 3 bases, J lost 4 bases, and 22 bases stayed unmatched.

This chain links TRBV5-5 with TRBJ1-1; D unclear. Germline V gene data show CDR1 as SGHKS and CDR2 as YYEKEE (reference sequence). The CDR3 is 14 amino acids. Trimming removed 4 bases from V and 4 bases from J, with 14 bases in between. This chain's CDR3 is CASSTQRLSTEAFF. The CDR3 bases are TGTGCCAGCAGCACACAGAGGTTGAGCACTGAAGCTTTCTTT. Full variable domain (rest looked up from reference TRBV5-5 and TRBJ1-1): DAGVTQSPTHLIKTRGQQVTLRCSPISGHKSVSWYQQVLGQGPQFIFQYYEKEERGRGNFPDRFSARQFPNYSSELNVNALLLGDSALYLCASSTQRLSTEAFFGQGTRLTVV.

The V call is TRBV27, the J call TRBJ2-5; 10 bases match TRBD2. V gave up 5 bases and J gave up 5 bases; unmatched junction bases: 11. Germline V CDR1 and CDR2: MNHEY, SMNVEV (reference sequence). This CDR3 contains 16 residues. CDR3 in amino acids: CASSETLAGAGETQYF. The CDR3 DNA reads TGTGCCAGCAGTGAAACCCTAGCGGGAGCGGGGGAGACCCAGTACTTC.

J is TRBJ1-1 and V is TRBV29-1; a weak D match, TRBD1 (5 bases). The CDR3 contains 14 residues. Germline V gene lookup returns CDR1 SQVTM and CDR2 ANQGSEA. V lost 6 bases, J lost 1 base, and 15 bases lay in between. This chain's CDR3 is CSVRGVLGNTEAFF. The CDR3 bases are TGCAGCGTAAGGGGAGTGCTGGGGAACACTGAAGCTTTCTTT. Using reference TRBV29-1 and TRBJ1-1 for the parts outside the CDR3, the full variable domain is SAVISQKPSRDICQRGTSLTIQCQVDSQVTMMFWYRQQPGQSLTLIATANQGSEATYESGFVIDKFPISRPNLTFSTLTVSNMSPEDSSIYLCSVRGVLGNTEAFFGQGTRLTVV.

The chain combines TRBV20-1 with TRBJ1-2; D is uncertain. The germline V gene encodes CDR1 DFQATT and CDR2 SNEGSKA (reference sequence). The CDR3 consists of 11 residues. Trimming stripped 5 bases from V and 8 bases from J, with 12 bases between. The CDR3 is CSAHIKGGYTF. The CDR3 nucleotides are TGCAGTGCTCACATAAAAGGGGGCTACACCTTC.

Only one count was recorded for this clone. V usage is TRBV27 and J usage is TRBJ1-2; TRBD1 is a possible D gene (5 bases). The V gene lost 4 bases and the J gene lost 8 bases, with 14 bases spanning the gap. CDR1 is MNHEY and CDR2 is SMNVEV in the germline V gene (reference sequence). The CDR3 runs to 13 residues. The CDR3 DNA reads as TGTGCCAGCAGTTGGCGGGGGGGGGAAGGCTACACCTTC. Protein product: CASSWRGGEGYTF.

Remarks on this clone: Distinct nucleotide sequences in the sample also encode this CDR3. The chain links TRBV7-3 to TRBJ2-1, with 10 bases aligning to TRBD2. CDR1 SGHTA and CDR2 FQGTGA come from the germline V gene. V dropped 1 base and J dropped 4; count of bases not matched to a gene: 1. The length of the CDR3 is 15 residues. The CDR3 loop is CASSLRAGGYNEQFF. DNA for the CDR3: TGTGCCAGCAGCTTAAGAGCGGGAGGGTACAATGAGCAGTTCTTC.

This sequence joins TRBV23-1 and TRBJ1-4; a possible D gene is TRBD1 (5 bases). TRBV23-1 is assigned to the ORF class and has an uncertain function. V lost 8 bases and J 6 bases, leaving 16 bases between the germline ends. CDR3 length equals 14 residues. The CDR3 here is CASRKTDCHEKLFF. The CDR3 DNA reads TGCGCCAGCCGCAAGACAGATTGTCATGAAAAACTGTTTTTT.

The CDR3 loop is CASSLTQAYNEQFF. The CDR3, as DNA: TGTGCCAGCAGCTTAACACAGGCCTACAATGAGCAGTTCTTC. V gene TRBV7-2 combines with J gene TRBJ2-1; perhaps TRBD1 as D (5 bases). CDR1 SGHTA and CDR2 FQGNSA come from the germline V gene. The V end was cut by 2 bases, the J end by 2 bases, with 7 bases between. The CDR3 has 14 amino acids.

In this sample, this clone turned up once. CDR3 residues: CASSPPGRREETQYF. CDR3 in DNA: TGTGCCAGCAGCCCGCCGGGACGGCGAGAAGAGACCCAGTACTTC. This chain joins TRBV28 and TRBJ2-5; D might be TRBD1 or TRBD2, each matching 5 bases. Germline CDR1 and CDR2: MDHEN and SYDVKM. The CDR3 extends over 15 amino acids. V lost 6 bases, J lost 3 bases, and 17 bases lay in between. The whole variable domain, filled in from reference TRBV28 and TRBJ2-5, reads DVKVTQSSRYLVKRTGEKVFLECVQDMDHENMFWYRQDPGLGLRLIYFSYDVKMKEKGDIPEGYSVSREKKERFSLILESASTNQTSMYLCASSPPGRREETQYFGPGTRLLVL.